The source of this T cell receptor beta chain is a study of shared clonotypes between healthy human individuals. This clone was seen once. Its antigen is unidentified. Naive CD8 isolation took CD45RO-negative cells positively selected for CCR7 and excluded terminally differentiated effector memory CD45RA+ cells. Generated by immunoSEQ multiplex PCR, the TCRdb table keeps only in-frame clones and is missing some. The profile shows some 2 million clones, roughly 95% of them singletons. Whole-study results and caveats: Read depth was anticipated to influence clonotype sharing among donors.

This CDR3 spans 15 amino acids. The germline V gene encodes CDR1 MNHEY and CDR2 SMNVEV (reference sequence). Trimming took off 1 base at V and 8 bases at J, with 15 bases between the two ends. The sample taken for sequencing was naive CD8+ T cells sorted from blood. This TCR was recovered from a man between 18 and 35 years old in good health. This chain links TRBV27 with TRBJ2-1; D is possibly TRBD1 or TRBD2 (5 bases each). This CDR3 reads CASSLLLPGTHEQFF. CDR3 nucleotide sequence: TGTGCCAGCAGTTTATTACTCCCTGGGACCCATGAGCAGTTCTTC.